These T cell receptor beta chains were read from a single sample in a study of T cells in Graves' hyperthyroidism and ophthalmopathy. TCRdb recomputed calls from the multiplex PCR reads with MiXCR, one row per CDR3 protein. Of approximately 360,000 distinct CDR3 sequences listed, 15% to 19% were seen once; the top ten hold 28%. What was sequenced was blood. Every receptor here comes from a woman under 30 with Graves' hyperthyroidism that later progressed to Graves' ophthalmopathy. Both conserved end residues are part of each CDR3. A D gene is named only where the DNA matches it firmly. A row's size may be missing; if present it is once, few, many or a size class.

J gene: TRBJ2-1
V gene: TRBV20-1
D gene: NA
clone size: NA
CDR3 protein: CSARGQKPRMTAYNEQFF
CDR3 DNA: TGCAGTGCTAGAGGCCAAAAACCGAGAATGACAGCTTACAATGAGCAGTTCTTC

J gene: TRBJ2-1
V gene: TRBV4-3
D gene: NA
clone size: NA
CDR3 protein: CASSQDPASNEQFF
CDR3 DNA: TGCGCCAGCAGCCAAGATCCAGCCAGCAATGAGCAGTTCTTC

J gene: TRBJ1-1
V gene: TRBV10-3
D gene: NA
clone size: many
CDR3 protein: CAIRADSMNTEAFF
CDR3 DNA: TGTGCCATCAGAGCTGACAGCATGAACACTGAAGCTTTCTTT

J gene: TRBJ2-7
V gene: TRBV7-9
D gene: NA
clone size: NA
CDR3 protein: CASSQELGSSYEQYF
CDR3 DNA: TGTGCCAGCAGTCAAGAATTGGGTAGCTCCTACGAGCAGTACTTC

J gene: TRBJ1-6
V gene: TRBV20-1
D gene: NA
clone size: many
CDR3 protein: CSATGNSPLHF
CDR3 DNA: TGCAGTGCAACAGGGAATTCACCCCTCCACTTT

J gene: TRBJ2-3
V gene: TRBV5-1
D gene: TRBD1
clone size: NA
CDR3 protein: CASSSLNRGSTDTQYF
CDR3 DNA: TGCGCCAGCAGCTCACTAAACAGGGGAAGCACAGATACGCAGTATTTT

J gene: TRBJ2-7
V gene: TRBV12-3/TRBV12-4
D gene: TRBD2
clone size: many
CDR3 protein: CASSSNSGSYEQYF
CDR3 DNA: TGTGCCAGCAGTTCTAATAGCGGGAGCTACGAGCAGTACTTC

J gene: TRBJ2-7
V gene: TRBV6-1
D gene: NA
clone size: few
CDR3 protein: CASTPGGTGSYEQYF
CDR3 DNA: TGTGCCAGCACCCCGGGGGGGACAGGATCCTACGAGCAGTACTTC

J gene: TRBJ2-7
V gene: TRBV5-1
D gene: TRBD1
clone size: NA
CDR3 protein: CTSSLGRVAGTGPYAQYF
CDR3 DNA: TGCACCAGCAGCCTCGGCCGGGTCGCCGGGACAGGACCTTACGCACAGTACTTC

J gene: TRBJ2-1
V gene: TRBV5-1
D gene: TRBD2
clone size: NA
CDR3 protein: CASSLVGLDHSYNEQFF
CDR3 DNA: TGCGCCAGCAGCTTGGTCGGACTAGATCACTCCTACAATGAGCAGTTCTTC

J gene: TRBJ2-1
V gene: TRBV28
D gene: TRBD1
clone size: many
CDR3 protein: CASSSPSGTVSYNEQFF
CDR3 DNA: TGTGCCAGCAGTTCCCCCTCCGGGACAGTCTCCTACAATGAGCAGTTCTTC

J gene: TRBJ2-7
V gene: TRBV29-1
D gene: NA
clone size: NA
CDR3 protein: CSVERDTPYEQYF
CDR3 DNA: TGCAGCGTTGAGCGGGATACCCCCTACGAGCAGTACTTC

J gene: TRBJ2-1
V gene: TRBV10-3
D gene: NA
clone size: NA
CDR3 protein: CAISEGSSYNEQFF
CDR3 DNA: TGTGCCATCAGTGAGGGTAGCTCCTACAATGAGCAGTTCTTC

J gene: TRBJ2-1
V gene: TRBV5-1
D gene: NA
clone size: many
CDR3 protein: CASSLPPWDEQFF
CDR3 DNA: TGCGCCAGCAGCTTGCCTCCCTGGGATGAGCAGTTCTTC